A selection of T cell receptor beta chains follows, all from one sample in a study of blood T cell repertoires in COVID-19. TCRdb's table, derived via immunoSEQ multiplex PCR, lists solely in-frame clones and lacks some. Of 300,000 to 400,000 clones in the sample, over 75% were seen once. Sequenced: PBMCs or T cells enriched from blood (not recorded which). The receptors here all came from a man aged 25 to 40 who had recovered from COVID-19. Each CDR3 is given with its conserved first and last residue. Fields, in order: D gene, V gene, CDR3 length, clone size, J gene, CDR3 DNA, CDR3 protein. The D gene is left open where the match is weak. Size tells how often a clone was seen (once, few, many) or the class of an expanded clone, and some rows leave it out.

d_gene: .
v_gene: TRBV4-2
len: 17
abundance: .
j_gene: TRBJ1-5
CDR3nt: TGTGCCAGCAGCCAAGAGGCAGCGCGGGTGAGCAATCAGCCCCAGCATTTT
CDR3aa: CASSQEAARVSNQPQHF

d_gene: TRBD1
v_gene: TRBV18
len: 14
abundance: .
j_gene: TRBJ1-2
CDR3nt: TGTGCCAGCTCGCAAGGACAGGGGTTAGATGGCTACACCTTC
CDR3aa: CASSQGQGLDGYTF

d_gene: .
v_gene: TRBV28
len: 11
abundance: .
j_gene: TRBJ2-7
CDR3nt: TGTGCCAGCAGTGGGCGTTACGAGCAGTACTTC
CDR3aa: CASSGRYEQYF

d_gene: .
v_gene: TRBV4-2
len: 14
abundance: few
j_gene: TRBJ1-2
CDR3nt: TGTGCCAGCAGCCAAGATGCAGCTAACTATGGCTACACCTTC
CDR3aa: CASSQDAANYGYTF

d_gene: TRBD1
v_gene: TRBV19
len: 16
abundance: once
j_gene: TRBJ1-5
CDR3nt: TGTGCCAGTAGTCCTCCTGGTCAGGGGGTGAATCAGCCCCAGCATTTT
CDR3aa: CASSPPGQGVNQPQHF

d_gene: .
v_gene: TRBV6-1
len: 15
abundance: .
j_gene: TRBJ1-3
CDR3nt: TGTGCCAGCAGTGAAGAACAGTATTACGGAAACACCATATATTTT
CDR3aa: CASSEEQYYGNTIYF

d_gene: .
v_gene: TRBV19
len: 13
abundance: .
j_gene: TRBJ1-1
CDR3nt: TGTGCCAGTAGTATAAGAGAGAACACTGAAGCTTTCTTT
CDR3aa: CASSIRENTEAFF

d_gene: TRBD2
v_gene: TRBV4-1
len: 16
abundance: .
j_gene: TRBJ2-2
CDR3nt: TGCGCCAGCAGCGTACCTAGCGGGGGGGCCGACGGGGAGCTGTTTTTT
CDR3aa: CASSVPSGGADGELFF

d_gene: .
v_gene: TRBV30
len: 17
abundance: .
j_gene: TRBJ1-2
CDR3nt: TGTGCCTGGAGTGGAGATGACTTTTTTTGGGGCTTCTATGGCTACACCTTC
CDR3aa: CAWSGDDFFWGFYGYTF

d_gene: TRBD2
v_gene: TRBV30
len: 15
abundance: .
j_gene: TRBJ2-2
CDR3nt: TGTGCCTGGACTTTAGCGGGGACAAACACCGGGGAGCTGTTTTTT
CDR3aa: CAWTLAGTNTGELFF